The T cell receptor (beta chain) under discussion was sequenced for a study of cytomegalovirus exposure and HLA in healthy donors. Study-wide results and limits: Later analysis showed TCR association rates varying by HLA locus, highest for DRB1 and lowest for HLA-C.

Regarding this clone: Its antigen remains unidentified.

PCR amplification relied on 60 Vbeta primers (plus 13 Jbeta primers). Assay: immunoSEQ multiplex PCR; the TCRdb copy retains only in-frame clones and omits some. The repertoire includes 120,000 or so clones, approximately 80% of them detected once, and 2.2% sits in the top ten. This receptor was taken from a woman in her thirties or forties in good health and CMV-seronegative. The sequenced sample was PBMCs.

CDR3 sequence reads: CASSPRGGSSYNEQFF. The CDR3 DNA sequence: TGCGCCAGCAGCCCGAGGGGGGGTAGCTCCTACAATGAGCAGTTCTTC. This chain uses TRBV5-1 with TRBJ2-1; D is perhaps TRBD2 (7 bases). The germline V gene encodes CDR1 SGHRS and CDR2 YFSETQ. This CDR3 is built from 16 residues. Trimming shortened V by 4 bases and J by 0 bases, and 14 bases separated the two germline ends.